Sequencing of this T cell receptor (beta chain) was carried out in a study of T cell changes during pregnancy in multiple sclerosis (dated by TCRdb to about 2019). In terms of the full investigation: Changes in the T cell repertoire over the course of pregnancy were examined in this study in women with multiple sclerosis.

The library was prepared using the immunoSEQ multiplex PCR assay. TCRdb's version of the immuneACCESS table is confined to in-frame rearrangements and falls short of the full clone set. An unresolved V gene accounts for under half of the shortfall where checked; the remainder is of unknown origin. This sample gives over 80,000 clones in total; approximately 90% of them show up just once. Under 0.85% of the sample belongs to the ten largest clones. From the cysteine up to the phenylalanine, the CDR3 has a length of 15 residues. Only the CDR3 portion is preserved as DNA: 45 bases, with reading frame beginning at the first base. Deletion took 0 bases off V and 4 bases off J, with a span of 13 bases between the germline ends. CDR1 and CDR2, looked up from the germline V gene, are SGHDT and YYEEEE. Concerning this clone: Its antigen is not yet known. Per-base quality was not reported, and no clone a single base away is much larger than it.

Recombination linked TRBV5-6 to TRBJ1-1; TRBD1 might be the D gene, on 5 matching bases. The material was peripheral blood, obtained in the second trimester of pregnancy. The receptor was isolated from a female donor in good health, enrolled as a control in a pregnancy study. The encoded CDR3 is CASSLEMGGSTEAFF. DNA sequence: TGTGCCAGCAGCTTGGAGATGGGGGGGAGCACTGAAGCTTTCTTT.